This T cell receptor beta chain was sequenced for a study of CD8 T cells in ankylosing spondylitis. Notes on the study in general: Reportedly, matched ankylosing spondylitis synovial fluid was significantly enriched for disease-linked clones. With a CD8+ phenotype, disease-linked clones were relatively rare in peripheral blood.

This clonotype was seen only a few times. Antigen unknown. V dropped 3 bases and J dropped 2; count of bases not matched to a gene: 3. CDR3 size: 15 residues. The V gene's germline CDR1 is SGHRS and CDR2 YFSETQ. TCRdb redid the calling of the 5' RACE reads with MiXCR, one entry per CDR3 protein. The profile covers some 130,000 distinct CDR3 sequences, with roughly an eighth appearing a single time and about 2.7% taken by the ten largest. The clonotype comes from a female donor with ankylosing spondylitis or in good health (not recorded which). This sequence joins TRBV5-1 and TRBJ2-7; TRBD1 matches at 12 bases. Sequencing was done on a sample of blood, either unsorted or a sorted T cell fraction (not recorded which). In DNA, the CDR3 is TGCGCCAGCAGCTCGGGGACAGGGGGCCCCTACGAGCAGTACTTC. Encoded protein: CASSSGTGGPYEQYF.